This T cell receptor (beta chain) was observed in a study of Graves' ophthalmopathy and Graves' hyperthyroidism. Notes on the study in general: Ophthalmopathy progression cases were predicted by the model with approximately 66% sensitivity and more than 72% specificity.

RNA transcripts yielded amplified TCR beta CDR3 regions. RT-PCR in the first round used HTBI primers; a second-round multiplex PCR followed. Via MiXCR, TCRdb re-called the multiplex PCR reads, giving one row per CDR3 protein. The table lists over 450,000 distinct CDR3 sequences, approximately 15% of them singletons. This clonotype has just a few counts. Its antigen is as yet unknown. Trimming took off 2 bases at V and 4 bases at J, with 11 bases between the two ends. The CDR3 is 14 amino acids. Sequences were obtained from blood. This sequence originates from a woman under 40 with Graves' ophthalmopathy. This sequence joins TRBV12-3 or TRBV12-4 and TRBJ1-1, with D possibly matching TRBD1 (5 bases). CDR3 nucleotide sequence: TGTGCCAGCAGTTTATCCTCCGGGACCACTGAAGCTTTCTTT. This gives the protein CASSLSSGTTEAFF.